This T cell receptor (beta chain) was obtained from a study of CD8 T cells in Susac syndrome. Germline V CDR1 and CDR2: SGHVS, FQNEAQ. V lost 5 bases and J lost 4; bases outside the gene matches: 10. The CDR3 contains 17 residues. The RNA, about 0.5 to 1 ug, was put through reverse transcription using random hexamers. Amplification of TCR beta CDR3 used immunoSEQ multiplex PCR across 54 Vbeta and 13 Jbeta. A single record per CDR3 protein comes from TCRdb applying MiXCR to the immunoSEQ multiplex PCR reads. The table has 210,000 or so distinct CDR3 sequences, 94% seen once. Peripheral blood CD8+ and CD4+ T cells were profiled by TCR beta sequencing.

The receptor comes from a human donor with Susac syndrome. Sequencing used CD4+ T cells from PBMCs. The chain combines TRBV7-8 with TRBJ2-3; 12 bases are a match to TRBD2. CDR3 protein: CASSRRTSGNSADTQYF. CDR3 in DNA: TGTGCCAGCAGCCGCCGGACTAGCGGGAATAGTGCAGATACGCAGTATTTT.